A selection of T cell receptor beta chains follows, all from one sample in a study of blood T cell repertoires in COVID-19. TCRdb's table, derived via immunoSEQ multiplex PCR, lists solely in-frame clones and lacks some. The repertoire includes approximately 490,000 clones, about nine tenths of them detected once, and roughly 0.72% sits in the top ten. Specimen: PBMCs or T cells enriched from blood (not recorded which). Source of these receptors: a woman aged 18-30 years who had recovered from COVID-19. Both conserved end residues are part of each CDR3. Fields, in order: V gene, clone size, D gene, J gene, CDR3 DNA, CDR3 protein. A D gene is named only where the DNA matches it firmly. The listing skips clone size in some rows; elsewhere it reads once, few, many or a size class.

>TRBV11-2|NA|NA|TRBJ1-2
TGTGCCAGCAGCCGACGGACAGAGGGCTATGGCTACACCTTC
CASSRRTEGYGYTF
>TRBV6-1|NA|TRBD1|TRBJ1-5
TGTGCCAGCAGTGAATTAGGGACAGGGAATCAGCCCCAGCATTTT
CASSELGTGNQPQHF
>TRBV7-2|NA|TRBD2|TRBJ2-7
TGTGCCAGCAGCTTGGGTAGCGGGGGGGCCGGGTACGAGCAGTACTTC
CASSLGSGGAGYEQYF
>TRBV28|NA|NA|TRBJ2-7
TGTGCCAGCAGTTCTCGGGCCTACGAGCAGTACTTC
CASSSRAYEQYF
>TRBV5-4|once|TRBD1|TRBJ1-2
TGTGCCAGCAGCTTAGCAACAGGGGGCGCGGGCTACACCTTC
CASSLATGGAGYTF
>TRBV28|NA|TRBD1|TRBJ2-5
TGTGCCAGCAAAGGGAGCAGGGGGCTCCAAGAGACCCAGTACTTC
CASKGSRGLQETQYF
>TRBV5-1|NA|NA|TRBJ2-1
TGCGCCAGCTCCTCGGGGGGCCAGGCTAATGAGCAGTTCTTC
CASSSGGQANEQFF
>TRBV10-2|NA|NA|TRBJ2-7
TGCGCCAGCAGTGAGTCAGGGGCTGTCGAGCAGTACTTC
CASSESGAVEQYF
>TRBV27|NA|NA|TRBJ1-4
TGTGCCAGCAGGGCCCTAACCGACAGTTTAGAAGGTGAAAAACTGTTTTTT
CASRALTDSLEGEKLFF
>TRBV5-1|NA|TRBD1|TRBJ2-2
TGCGCCACTACGACAGGGATGAGGGCCGGGGAGCTGTTTTTT
CATTTGMRAGELFF
>TRBV5-1|few|TRBD1|TRBJ1-1
TGCGCCAGCAGCTTTCGGGACAGGGGGTATACTGAAGCTTTCTTT
CASSFRDRGYTEAFF
>TRBV5-1|NA|NA|TRBJ1-6
TGCGCCAGCAGCTTGGGACAGATTAATTCACCCCTCCACTTT
CASSLGQINSPLHF
>TRBV28|NA|NA|TRBJ1-1
TGTGCCAGCAGTTTATCGAACAGTGAAGCTTTCTTT
CASSLSNSEAFF
>TRBV27|NA|TRBD1|TRBJ1-6
TGTGCCAGCAGTACAGATCCAGGGGGGAATTCACCCCTCCACTTT
CASSTDPGGNSPLHF
>TRBV30|once|NA|TRBJ1-1
TGTGCCTGGAATCAGCGAGGGAGTGATGAAGCTTTCTTT
CAWNQRGSDEAFF
>TRBV11-2|NA|NA|TRBJ1-4
TGTGCCAGCAGCTCAAGAAGTGGGGGCGTTGAAAAACTGTTTTTT
CASSSRSGGVEKLFF
>TRBV2|NA|TRBD2|TRBJ2-2
TGTGCCAGCAGCCCGGGGGGGGCCGGGGAGCTGTTTTTT
CASSPGGAGELFF
>TRBV6-5|NA|NA|TRBJ1-6
TGTGCCAGCAGTTTAGTAGGACAGAGGTTTTCACCCCTCCACTTT
CASSLVGQRFSPLHF
>TRBV28|NA|TRBD1|TRBJ1-5
TGTGCCAGCAGCAGAGCCGGGACAGGGGTGGATCAGCCCCAGCATTTT
CASSRAGTGVDQPQHF
>TRBV27|NA|NA|TRBJ2-7
TGTGCCAGCAGTTCCCAAACAGGCGACCACGAGCAGTACTTC
CASSSQTGDHEQYF
>TRBV4-1|NA|TRBD2|TRBJ2-3
TGCGCCAGCAGCCAAGTTATGGAGCGGGGTGCGAGAACAGATACGCAGTATTTT
CASSQVMERGARTDTQYF
>TRBV10-3|NA|TRBD1|TRBJ1-2
TGTGCCATCAGTCTGACAGGGGAAGGAGGCTACACCTTC
CAISLTGEGGYTF
>TRBV7-9|NA|NA|TRBJ2-3
TGTGCCAGCAGCTTAGTGACATTGGACTTTAGCACAGATACGCAGTATTTT
CASSLVTLDFSTDTQYF
>TRBV6-5|NA|TRBD1|TRBJ2-1
TGTGCCAGCAGTCCAACTACAGGGGGCTACAATGAGCAGTTCTTC
CASSPTTGGYNEQFF
>TRBV11-1|NA|TRBD2|TRBJ2-3
TGTGCCAGCAGCTTGGGCGCGGGAGGCGATACGCAGTATTTT
CASSLGAGGDTQYF
>TRBV30|NA|NA|TRBJ1-1
TGTGCCTGGGTCAGATTGAACACTGAAGCTTTCTTT
CAWVRLNTEAFF
>TRBV5-4|NA|NA|TRBJ2-3
TGTGCCAGCAGCGGGGGCCAGGGGGGTAACACAGATACGCAGTATTTT
CASSGGQGGNTDTQYF
>TRBV4-1|NA|NA|TRBJ1-1
TGCGCCAGCAGCCAAAGGGTCGACAGAACAACTGAAGCTTTCTTT
CASSQRVDRTTEAFF
>TRBV5-1|NA|NA|TRBJ1-1
TGCGCCAGCAGCTTGGTAGATGATGACACTGAAGCTTTCTTT
CASSLVDDDTEAFF
>TRBV9|NA|NA|TRBJ2-2
TGTGCCAGCAGCTTAGACGGTATAAACACCGGGGAGCTGTTTTTT
CASSLDGINTGELFF
>TRBV19|NA|NA|TRBJ1-2
TGTGCCAGTAGTATACGAGAACCCACCCTCTATGGCTACACCTTC
CASSIREPTLYGYTF
>TRBV10-3|NA|TRBD2|TRBJ2-3
TGTGCCATCAGGGGAGATAGCGGGGCTAGCACAGATACGCAGTATTTT
CAIRGDSGASTDTQYF
>TRBV30|NA|NA|TRBJ1-2
TGTGCCTGGAGTCACATAAACTATGGCTACACCTTC
CAWSHINYGYTF